This T cell receptor (beta chain) was sequenced in a study of cytomegalovirus exposure and HLA in healthy donors (dated by TCRdb to 2016 to 2017). About the full investigation: An earlier analysis of 587 of the donors reported 276 Gb of sequence data and 120 million or so unique TCR beta sequences from approximately 180 million T cells. A later genetic analysis took genome-wide SNP genotypes for about three fifths of the 666 donors and used that subset as a discovery cohort. In an earlier analysis of a few hundred of the donors, high-throughput TCR beta sequencing was used to judge whether each TCR beta V gene segment behaved as functional or pseudogenic. In the later analysis, no new phenotypic data were used to find candidate immune exposures; instead, reliance was placed on TCR beta sequences and their occurrence across donors. Of the roughly 400 genotyped donors, roughly 85% fell in the genetic ancestry cluster associated with self-reported Caucasian donors. Using immunosequencing, the study profiled T cell repertoires from 550 to 750 subjects and related those repertoires to cytomegalovirus serostatus. The aim of the study was to test whether cataloging public T cell receptors could identify signatures of past pathogen exposure. A separate validation cohort of over 95 different subjects was used in addition to the approximately 640-subject first cohort. The number of typed donors differed by locus: about 620-630 for A, B, C, DRB1 and DQB1; 500 to 550 for DQA1; approximately 600 for DPA1; and about 470 for DPB1. A handful of DR-DQ haplotypes were handled as single units for association and clustering because linkage in the cohort was strong. Approximately 300 gigabases of sequencing data and 75 million to 85 million unique TCR sequences made up an early release that covered over 550 HLA-typed donors. Across 398 genotyped donors of the cohort, an average of about 220,000 unique TCR beta nucleotide sequences per donor were sequenced, and about a sixth of those sequences were non-productive. HLA typing included class I and class II loci at four-digit resolution. All discovery cohort repertoires had been generated using a single sequencing platform. Donor age, sex, ethnicity and CMV serostatus were collected together with the repertoire data. In a later analysis, previously published TCR beta repertoires from about 670 donors were re-analyzed and high-resolution HLA genotyping was added so that TCR occurrence patterns could be studied. High-throughput TCR immunosequencing, statistical association of individual TCRs with disease status, and machine learning were combined to predict cytomegalovirus infection status.

The cohort was made up of roughly 670 healthy bone marrow donors. Cohort members were all nominally healthy when sampled, although unrecorded immune exposures were likely present. The donor tested CMV seronegative, placing the donor among the 350 to 400 seronegative members of the cohort. Every donor gave a peripheral blood sample, and the peripheral blood mononuclear cells from that sample were used for TCR beta sequencing. Genomic DNA extraction from the blood cell samples was performed with the Qiagen DNeasy Blood Extraction Kit. Concerning this clone: Its antigen specificity is not known. Base qualities are missing; no much larger clone stands one base away.

The library was built by means of the immunoSEQ multiplex PCR assay. For the multiplex PCR, a mixture combining 60 forward primers for TCR Vbeta segments and 13 reverse primers for TCR Jbeta segments was used. The CDR3 region of rearranged TCR beta genes was amplified from genomic DNA with a multiplex PCR assay. Amplified TCR beta libraries were sequenced as 87-base-pair reads on the Illumina HiSeq System. In the paper's pipeline: A later analysis counted about 80 million unique TCR beta chains across the 670 or so repertoires, and around 9.9 million of these chains were shared by at least two donors. Raw reads were error-corrected and collapsed into unique sequences by a nearest-neighbor algorithm in which closely related sequences were merged to remove PCR and sequencing errors. CDR3 sequences were aligned to IMGT reference sequences to assign V, D and J gene segments. For a sequence to be retained, a match of at least six nucleotides to both a V gene segment and a J gene segment was required. Rearrangements were called productive when the CDR3 lacked stop codons and stayed in frame with V and J; all others were non-productive. Following IMGT convention, CDR3 was defined as the stretch from the second conserved V-encoded cysteine to the conserved J-encoded phenylalanine. In an earlier analysis of roughly 610 of the donors, sequences lacking an unambiguous match to a single V gene segment were excluded. An earlier analysis of 587 of the donors called V segments functional above 56.7% productive rearrangements and segregating when the between-donor standard deviation exceeded 5%. To diagnose cytomegalovirus status from the catalog of TCR beta chain sequences, a statistical classification framework was built. V and J gene assignment, in a later analysis, came from comparing TCR nucleotide sequences with IMGT/GENE-DB human TR gene sequences. In a later analysis, CDR3 sequences and most-parsimonious VDJ recombination scenarios were assigned using the TCRdist pipeline. In a later analysis, each TCR beta chain was defined by its CDR3 amino acid sequence together with its V-gene family, and reads without a unique V-gene family were excluded. To address suspected cross-contamination and a sequencing artifact, a later analysis removed 550 to 750 highly shared, low-generation-probability nucleotide sequences. A later analysis calculated a clonal expansion index for each public chain from normalized within-repertoire ranks of inferred template counts. Generation probabilities in a later analysis came from a VDJ recombination model fitted to out-of-frame rearrangements, and those results were checked against IGoR. In a later analysis, TCR-TCR, TCR-HLA and TCR-CMV co-occurrence was scored with hypergeometric tests, and a repertoire-size bias correction was applied to TCR pairs. False discovery rates were estimated in a later analysis by permuting HLA or CMV assignments 20 times. A later analysis grouped co-occurring TCRs with DBSCAN, adding TCRdist sequence similarity when clustering within HLA-allele-positive subsets. Co-occurrence clustering excluded repertoires with fewer than 30,000 or more than 120,000 public chains, plus five with anomalous nucleotide sharing. The table was pulled from immuneACCESS by TCRdb, which kept in-frame rearrangements only. Such tables lose some clones; where checked, under half of the loss comes from unresolved V genes, and the rest has no known cause. V and J calls and clone size come straight from that table; D and trimming were deduced from the DNA. In this sample the table shows roughly 230,000 clones, about nine tenths of which occur a single time. 1.7% of the sample is held by the ten biggest clonotypes.

The cysteine opens and the phenylalanine closes a CDR3 of 15 amino acids. The CDR3 DNA has 45 bases and is translated from base 1. Sequences SGHRS (CDR1) and YFSETQ (CDR2) are obtained from the germline V gene. V is clipped by 3 bases and J by 0 bases, and the sequence between their germline boundaries is 11 bases long. Overall study results and their limits: Because counts were too low, roughly 18 rarely observed V segments, including chromosome 9 orphons, were left out of the earlier analysis of approximately 580 of the donors. While some public TCRs were present in many individuals, most TCR sequences turned up only very rarely across donors. A later analysis found that most CMV-associated TCR beta chains appeared HLA-restricted, with HLA associations seemingly driven largely by CMV exposure. In this cohort, only TCR beta chains were sequenced, and detectable features were limited by the absence of alpha or paired-chain data. The presence/absence analyses assumed that sequencing depth was roughly uniform across donors, and that assumption may not be true. Because HLA typing was missing for some donors at each locus, association tests included only the typed subset. A further reported finding was that TCR beta sequences accurately predicted the HLA-A and HLA-B alleles for most subjects in the first cohort. In a later analysis, TCR association rates were found to vary across HLA loci, with the most associated TCRs seen for DRB1 alleles and the fewest for HLA-C alleles. A later analysis reported that several top co-occurrence clusters appeared linked to parvovirus B19, influenza, CMV and Epstein-Barr virus. An association between a missense DCLRE1C variant and V-gene and J-gene trimming of TCR beta chains was found in a later genetic analysis and replicated in an independent cohort. Cytomegalovirus status was reported to be diagnosed by the classifier with high specificity and sensitivity in both the original and validation cohorts. Broadly in line with IMGT annotations, most TCR beta V segments showed up in productive rearrangements about 87% or about 30% of the time in an earlier analysis of some 590 of the donors. The 87-base-pair reads could not distinguish some IMGT-functional V segments, including TRBV6-2 and TRBV6-3, so those segments were excluded. Correlated functional status among segregating V segments might be attributable to linkage disequilibrium, but an unknown experimental factor could not be ruled out. The authors suggested that the approach could potentially be extended to other disease states and immunological phenotypes. A cluster of highly shared sequence variants was judged likely to represent a technical artifact of the sequencing pipeline. At a false discovery rate of 0.05, a later analysis linked fewer than 20,000 TCR beta sequences to specific HLA alleles. Assigning TCR associations to individual alleles was difficult when HLA alleles, especially DR and DQ, strongly co-occurred. A total of 164 TCR beta chains were listed by the study as associated with cytomegalovirus. Three of the identified cytomegalovirus-associated TCR beta chains were confirmed in vitro to be specific for cytomegalovirus antigens. According to a later genetic analysis, donors in an Asian-associated ancestry cluster had fewer N-insertions in productive TCRs than the roughly 700-donor mean. The only immune exposure information available for the cohort was CMV serostatus. Compared with equally common non-associated chains, HLA-associated TCR beta chains in a later analysis were more clonally expanded and had lower generation probabilities.

This receptor was identified in a girl aged 2-15 years in good health and CMV-seronegative. The sequenced material came from PBMCs. Rearrangement joined TRBV5-1 to TRBJ2-3; a weak D assignment points to TRBD1 (6 bases agree). The DNA sequence is as follows: TGCGCCAGCAGCTCAGGGGAGTCTAGCACAGATACGCAGTATTTT. This codes for CASSSGESSTDTQYF.